These 18 T cell receptor beta chains originate from one sample sequenced in a study of control samples from healthy donors and cancer patients. Profiling relied on immunoSEQ multiplex PCR, and the TCRdb table lists in-frame clones only, not all of them. Of 75,000 to 95,000 clones detected, 65% to 85% appear once; the ten largest clones hold about 36%. Material: PBMCs. The receptors come from a man between 65 and 85 years old with lung cancer.

This clone has just one count. The V and J genes are TRBV6-1 and TRBJ1-5; D ambiguous. V was shortened by 2 bases and J by 1 base, with 0 bases between the two germline ends. CDR3 length equals 12 residues. Germline-derived CDR1 and CDR2 are MNHNS and SASEGT. CDR3 loop: CASSESNQPQHF. The CDR3 DNA is TGTGCCAGCAGTGAAAGCAATCAGCCCCAGCATTTT.

This clone has a handful of counts. CDR3 residues: CASSRGQNPQETQYF. DNA for the CDR3: TGTGCCAGTAGCCGCGGACAGAACCCCCAAGAGACCCAGTACTTC. The rearrangement joins TRBV19 to TRBJ2-5, with D perhaps TRBD1 (6 bases). There are 15 residues in the CDR3. V was clipped by 6 bases and J by 1 base, with 15 bases between them. The germline V gene has CDR1 LNHDA and CDR2 SQIVND (reference sequence).

This chain uses TRBV5-4 with TRBJ1-2; D unresolved. Trimming removed 0 bases from V and 0 bases from J, with 9 bases in between. The CDR3 is 15 amino acids. Germline lookup yields CDR1 SGHNT and CDR2 YYREEE (reference sequence). The CDR3 region is CASSLEPAPNYGYTF. CDR3 bases: TGTGCCAGCAGCTTGGAGCCAGCACCTAACTATGGCTACACCTTC.

The chain joins TRBV28 to TRBJ2-3; perhaps D is TRBD1 or TRBD2 (5 bases each). The ends were cut back, 5 bases at V and 6 bases at J, with 18 bases in the middle. CDR1 and CDR2 from the germline V gene are MDHEN and SYDVKM. The CDR3 spans 15 residues. The CDR3 coding sequence is TGTGCCAGCAGTCCTTCGGGACCCACAAGGGATACGCAGTATTTT. Translated: CASSPSGPTRDTQYF.

The gene calls are TRBV11-2 and TRBJ2-3; D gene ambiguous. CDR3 length: 14 residues. Deletions cut 1 base from V and 1 base from J, with 6 bases between. Per the germline V gene, CDR1 is SGHAT and CDR2 is FQNNGV. The CDR3 DNA follows: TGTGCCAGCAGCTTAGGATGGGGCACAGATACGCAGTATTTT. Amino acids: CASSLGWGTDTQYF.

The rearrangement uses TRBV4-1 and TRBJ2-1, with D perhaps matching TRBD1 or TRBD2 (5 bases each). V was shortened by 2 bases and J by 8 bases, with 13 bases between the two germline ends. The CDR3 consists of 14 residues. CDR1 MGHRA and CDR2 YSYEKL come from the germline V gene. The CDR3 region is CASSQLTPGHEQFF. CDR3 DNA: TGCGCCAGCAGCCAACTAACCCCGGGGCATGAGCAGTTCTTC.

This sequence joins TRBV5-1 and TRBJ2-3; D assignment may be TRBD1 or TRBD2 (7 bases each). This CDR3 has 13 amino acids. V shed 4 bases and J shed 4 bases, with 10 bases lying between them. CDR1 and CDR2 from the germline V gene are SGHRS and YFSETQ. The CDR3 is CASSAGGADTQYF. The CDR3 DNA is TGCGCCAGCAGCGCAGGGGGGGCAGATACGCAGTATTTT.

In its sample, this clone was seen once. This rearrangement joins TRBV24-1 to TRBJ2-2, with D tentatively TRBD1 or TRBD2 (5 bases each). This CDR3 spans 17 amino acids. Germline V gene lookup returns CDR1 KGHDR and CDR2 SFDVKD. Trimming took 5 bases from V and 2 from J, leaving 17 bases between them. This CDR3 is CATSGPAARDNTGELFF. The CDR3 bases are TGTGCCACCAGTGGTCCGGCGGCGAGGGACAACACCGGGGAGCTGTTTTTT.

J is TRBJ1-4 and V is TRBV18; D is unclear. CDR1 is KGHSH and CDR2 is LQKENI in the germline V gene. The CDR3 is 14 residues long. Trimming took 3 bases from V and 0 from J, leaving 5 bases between them. CDR3 residues: CASSPAATNEKLFF. CDR3 bases: TGTGCCAGCTCACCGGCTGCAACTAATGAAAAACTGTTTTTT.

The chain carries TRBV19 and TRBJ2-7, with TRBD2 as a possible D gene (6 bases). V was cut by 3 bases and J by 1 base, with 13 bases left in between. Germline V gene lookup returns CDR1 LNHDA and CDR2 SQIVND (reference sequence). The CDR3 extends over 15 amino acids. The DNA for the CDR3 is TGTGCCAGTAGTATCCTGGGGGGTACGTCCTACGAGCAGTACTTC. It yields the protein CASSILGGTSYEQYF.

V usage is TRBV30 and J usage is TRBJ1-3; D gene ambiguous. V dropped 3 bases and J dropped 0 bases, with 12 bases sitting between them. Germline V gene data show CDR1 as GTSNPN and CDR2 as SVGIG (reference sequence). The CDR3 consists of 15 residues. CDR3 sequence reads: CAWSPSLLSGNTIYF. The CDR3 DNA sequence: TGTGCCTGGAGCCCGAGCCTCCTCTCTGGAAACACCATATATTTT.

The V call is TRBV15, the J call TRBJ2-6; D unclear. Germline V lookup: CDR1 LNHNV, CDR2 YYDKDF (reference sequence). The V end lost 9 bases, the J end lost 1 base, and 19 bases lay between the germline ends. CDR3 length: 17 residues. CDR3 nucleotides: TGTGCCACGGAACGAAGATTGGGCTCGTCTGGGGCCAACGTCCTGACTTTC. Encoded protein: CATERRLGSSGANVLTF. The full variable domain, completed using reference TRBV15 and TRBJ2-6, is DAMVIQNPRYQVTQFGKPVTLSCSQTLNHNVMYWYQQKSSQAPKLLFHYYDKDFNNEADTPDNFQSRRPNTSFCFLDIRSPGLGDTAMYLCATERRLGSSGANVLTFGAGSRLTVL.

The chain links TRBV7-9 to TRBJ2-7, with TRBD1 identical over 8 bases. Per the germline V gene, CDR1 is SEHNR and CDR2 is FQNEAQ (reference sequence). The CDR3 extends over 17 amino acids. V lost 5 bases to trimming and J lost 0 bases; unmatched junction nucleotides: 12. CDR3 bases: TGTGCCAGCAGCCCCCCAGGGACAGGTACTAGCTCCTACGAGCAGTACTTC. Its translation: CASSPPGTGTSSYEQYF. Looking up the rest from reference TRBV7-9 and TRBJ2-7 gives the full variable domain: DTGVSQNPRHKITKRGQNVTFRCDPISEHNRLYWYRQTLGQGPEFLTYFQNEAQLEKSRLLSDRFSAERPKGSFSTLEIQRTEQGDSAMYLCASSPPGTGTSSYEQYFGPGTRLTVT.

The rearrangement joins TRBV5-6 to TRBJ1-3; D possibly corresponds to TRBD1 (5 bases). This CDR3 is 15 amino acids long. V lost 5 bases and J 4 bases, leaving 16 bases between the germline ends. Germline V CDR1 and CDR2: SGHDT, YYEEEE. In DNA form, the CDR3 reads TGTGCCAGCAGTCCAGGGACTGGGGGAGGAAACACCATATATTTT. Protein product: CASSPGTGGGNTIYF.

V usage is TRBV3-1 (or the pseudogene TRBV3-2) and J usage is TRBJ2-7, with D perhaps TRBD1 (6 bases). The germline V gene has CDR1 LGHDT and CDR2 YNNKEL (reference sequence). CDR3 length: 15 residues. V lost 4 bases, J lost 2 bases, and 15 bases lay in between. The CDR3 here is CASSLTGLDTYEQYF. CDR3 nucleotide sequence: TGTGCCAGCAGCCTGACAGGATTGGACACCTACGAGCAGTACTTC.

The rearrangement uses TRBV7-9 and TRBJ1-2; perhaps TRBD1 as D (5 bases). Germline V gives CDR1 SEHNR, CDR2 FQNEAQ (reference sequence). Trimming removed 1 base at V and 0 bases at J, with 9 bases between. This CDR3 has 15 amino acids. DNA for the CDR3: TGTGCCAGCAGCTTAGGTTCAGGGACTAACTATGGCTACACCTTC. Residues: CASSLGSGTNYGYTF. Complete variable domain (other parts from reference TRBV7-9 and TRBJ1-2): DTGVSQNPRHKITKRGQNVTFRCDPISEHNRLYWYRQTLGQGPEFLTYFQNEAQLEKSRLLSDRFSAERPKGSFSTLEIQRTEQGDSAMYLCASSLGSGTNYGYTFGSGTRLTVV.

This clone appeared a few times. The germline gene is not matched at one end of the junction; a read error may be the cause. The CDR3 sequence: CASSFSGNTGELFF. CDR3 coding DNA: TGTGCTAGCAGCTTCTCGGGGAACACCGGGGAGCTGTTTTTT. The chain employs TRBV7-7 and TRBJ2-2; D remains ambiguous. CDR1 SSHAT and CDR2 FNYEAQ come from the germline V gene (reference sequence). CDR3 length equals 14 residues.

The chain employs TRBV4-2 and TRBJ1-1, with 7 bases matching TRBD1. The CDR3 is 16 residues long. The germline V gene encodes CDR1 LGHNA and CDR2 YNFKEQ. With 1 base clipped from V and 4 bases from J, the junction kept 9 bases outside the gene matches. CDR3 nucleotides: TGTGCCAGCAGCCAAGGAAGGGGGCGGTCCTCCACTGAAGCTTTCTTT. Its translation: CASSQGRGRSSTEAFF.